This entry lists 5 T cell receptor beta chains sequenced from one sample in a study of monozygotic twins with inflammatory bowel disease. Using the 5' RACE reads, TCRdb records one entry per CDR3 protein without DNA. The listing records more than 120,000 distinct CDR3 sequences. Sequencing used blood. Receptors originate from a human donor with ulcerative colitis or Crohn's disease, or a healthy co-twin of an affected twin (not recorded which).

V is TRBV6-1 and J is TRBJ1-1; with no DNA, the TCRdb D assignment of TRBD1 cannot be verified. The CDR3 is made up of 14 amino acids. The V gene's germline CDR1 is MNHNS and CDR2 SASEGT. CDR3 amino acids: CASSDPLGDTEAFF.

The chain couples TRBV30 to TRBJ2-7; TCRdb calls TRBD1, which cannot be checked without DNA. CDR1 is GTSNPN, CDR2 SVGIG, per germline (reference sequence). The CDR3 spans 14 residues. The CDR3 is CAWSPGTATYEQYF.

The chain recombines TRBV7-3 with TRBJ2-1; TCRdb outputs TRBD1, but without DNA this stays unchecked. Germline values: CDR1 SGHTA, CDR2 FQGTGA. The CDR3 length is 15 residues. The CDR3 loop reads CASSSGATNYNEQFF.

The chain couples TRBV5-1 to TRBJ2-2; without DNA, the TCRdb call of TRBD1 cannot be checked. CDR3 length: 16 amino acids. The V gene's germline CDR1 is SGHRS and CDR2 YFSETQ. The CDR3 spells CASSWGDRDNTGELFF.

The chain recombines TRBV6-5 with TRBJ2-5. CDR1 MNHEY and CDR2 SVGAGI come from the germline V gene. The CDR3 has 13 amino acids. The CDR3 loop is CASSRRNQETQYF.